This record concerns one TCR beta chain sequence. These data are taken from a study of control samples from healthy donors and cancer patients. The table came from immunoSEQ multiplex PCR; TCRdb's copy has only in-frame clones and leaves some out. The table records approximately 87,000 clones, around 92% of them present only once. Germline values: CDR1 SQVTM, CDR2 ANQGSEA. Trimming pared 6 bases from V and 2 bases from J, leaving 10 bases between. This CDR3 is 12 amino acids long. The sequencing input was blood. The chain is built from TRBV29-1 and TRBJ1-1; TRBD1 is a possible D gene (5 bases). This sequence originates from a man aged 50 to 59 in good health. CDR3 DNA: TGCAGCGTGGGACTTATAAACACTGAAGCTTTCTTT. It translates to CSVGLINTEAFF. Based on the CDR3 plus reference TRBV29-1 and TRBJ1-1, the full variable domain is SAVISQKPSRDICQRGTSLTIQCQVDSQVTMMFWYRQQPGQSLTLIATANQGSEATYESGFVIDKFPISRPNLTFSTLTVSNMSPEDSSIYLCSVGLINTEAFFGQGTRLTVV.